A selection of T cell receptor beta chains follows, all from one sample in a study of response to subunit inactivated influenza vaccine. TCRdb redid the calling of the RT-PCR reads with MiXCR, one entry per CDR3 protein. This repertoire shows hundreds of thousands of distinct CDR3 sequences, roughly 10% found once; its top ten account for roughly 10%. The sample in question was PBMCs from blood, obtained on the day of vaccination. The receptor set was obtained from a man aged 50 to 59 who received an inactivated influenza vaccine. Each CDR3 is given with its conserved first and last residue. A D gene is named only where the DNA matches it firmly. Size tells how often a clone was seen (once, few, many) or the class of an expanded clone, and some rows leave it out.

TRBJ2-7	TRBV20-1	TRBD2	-	CSARDGRERYEQYF	TGCAGTGCTAGAGATGGGCGGGAGCGTTACGAGCAGTACTTC
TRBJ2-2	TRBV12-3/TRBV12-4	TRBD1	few	CASQGALLTGELFF	TGTGCCAGCCAGGGGGCGCTCCTCACCGGGGAGCTGTTTTTT
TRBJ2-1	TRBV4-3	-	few	CASSPTIGSLYNEQFF	TGCGCCAGCAGCCCTACGATCGGGAGCCTCTACAATGAGCAGTTCTTC
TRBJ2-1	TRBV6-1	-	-	CASTLQGRAEQFF	TGTGCCAGCACCCTACAAGGTCGGGCAGAGCAGTTCTTC
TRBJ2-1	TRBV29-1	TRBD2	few	CSVGGREGSYNEQFF	TGCAGCGTTGGGGGGCGGGAGGGGTCCTACAATGAGCAGTTCTTC
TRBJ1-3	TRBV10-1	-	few	CASRSDSSGNTIYF	TGCGCCAGCAGATCGGACAGCTCTGGAAACACCATATATTTT
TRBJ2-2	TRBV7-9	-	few	CASSLTPGKNTGELFF	TGTGCCAGCAGCTTAACTCCGGGAAAGAACACCGGGGAGCTGTTTTTT
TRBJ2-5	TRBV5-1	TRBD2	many	CASSLVAGLADKETQYF	TGCGCCAGCAGCTTGGTGGCTGGACTAGCGGACAAAGAGACCCAGTACTTC
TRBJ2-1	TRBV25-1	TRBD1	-	CASGAGGAGSYNEQFF	TGTGCCAGCGGAGCAGGGGGCGCCGGCTCCTACAATGAGCAGTTCTTC
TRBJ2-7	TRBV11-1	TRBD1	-	CASSYRQGAYEQYF	TGTGCCAGCAGCTACCGACAGGGCGCCTACGAGCAGTACTTC
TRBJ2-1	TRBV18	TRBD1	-	CASSPLGTGGFDTYNEQFF	TGTGCCAGCTCACCGCTAGGGACAGGGGGCTTCGACACCTACAATGAGCAGTTCTTC
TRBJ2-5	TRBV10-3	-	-	CAISVRGGETQYF	TGTGCCATCAGTGTTCGAGGGGGAGAGACCCAGTACTTC
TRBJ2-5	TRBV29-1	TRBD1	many	CSVEKGGTGSTYQETQYF	TGCAGCGTTGAAAAAGGAGGGACAGGCAGCACGTACCAAGAGACCCAGTACTTC
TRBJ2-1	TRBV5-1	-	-	CASSLAGLPYNEQFF	TGCGCCAGCAGCTTGGCTGGATTACCCTACAATGAGCAGTTCTTC
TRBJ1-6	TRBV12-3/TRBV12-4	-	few	CAGRQEANSPLHF	TGTGCCGGAAGACAGGAGGCTAATTCACCCCTCCACTTT
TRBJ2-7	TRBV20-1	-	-	CSAVGGASTHEQYF	TGCAGTGCCGTCGGGGGAGCTTCTACCCACGAGCAGTACTTC
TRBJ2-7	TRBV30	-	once	CAWSYGGGAYEQYF	TGTGCCTGGAGTTATGGTGGGGGCGCCTACGAGCAGTACTTC
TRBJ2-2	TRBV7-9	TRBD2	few	CASSLGTSSGELFF	TGTGCCAGCAGCCTGGGGACTAGCAGCGGGGAGCTGTTTTTT
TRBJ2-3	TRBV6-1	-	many	CASSDWLAGTSTDTQYF	TGTGCCAGCAGTGATTGGCTAGCCGGTACTAGCACAGATACGCAGTATTTT
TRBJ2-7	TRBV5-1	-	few	CASSRTGTEQYF	TGCGCCAGCAGCAGAACAGGGACCGAGCAGTACTTC
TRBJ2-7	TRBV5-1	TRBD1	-	CASSLKQGIGYEQYF	TGCGCCAGCAGCTTAAAACAGGGGATAGGGTACGAGCAGTACTTC
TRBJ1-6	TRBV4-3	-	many	CASSQEQWNNSPLHF	TGCGCCAGCAGCCAAGAACAGTGGAATAATTCACCCCTCCACTTT
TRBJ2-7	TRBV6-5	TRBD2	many	CASRYSGESSYEQYF	TGTGCCAGCAGATATAGCGGGGAGAGCTCCTACGAGCAGTACTTC
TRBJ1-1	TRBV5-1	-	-	CASSSNVRGSDTEAFF	TGCGCCAGCAGCTCAAACGTCAGGGGCTCGGACACTGAAGCTTTCTTT
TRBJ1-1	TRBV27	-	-	CASSFSGPRSTAAF	TGTGCCAGCAGTTTTTCAGGCCCCCGATCTACGGCCGCCTTT
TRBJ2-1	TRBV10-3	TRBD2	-	CAILSGNEQFF	TGTGCCATCCTTAGCGGGAACGAGCAGTTCTTC
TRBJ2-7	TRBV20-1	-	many	CSASLFRRSYEQYF	TGCAGTGCTAGTCTATTCCGGAGATCCTACGAGCAGTACTTC
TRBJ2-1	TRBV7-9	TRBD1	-	CASSYGQGAINEQFF	TGTGCCAGCAGCTACGGACAGGGGGCTATCAATGAGCAGTTCTTC
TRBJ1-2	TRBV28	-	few	CASSLSLLGQALYGYTF	TGTGCCAGCAGTTTATCCCTCCTCGGGCAGGCGCTCTATGGCTACACCTTC
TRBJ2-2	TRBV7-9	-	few	CASSRPTNTGELFF	TGTGCCAGCAGCCGCCCCACAAACACCGGGGAGCTGTTTTTT
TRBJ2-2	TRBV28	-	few	CASSSGVGQAGELFF	TGTGCCAGCAGTTCTGGGGTGGGGCAGGCCGGGGAGCTGTTTTTT
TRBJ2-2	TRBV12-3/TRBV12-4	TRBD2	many	CASSWASGRVNTGELFF	TGTGCCAGCAGTTGGGCTAGCGGGAGGGTGAACACCGGGGAGCTGTTTTTT
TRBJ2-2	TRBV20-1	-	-	CSASRGRGGELFF	TGCAGTGCGTCCCGGGGGAGAGGCGGGGAGCTGTTTTTT
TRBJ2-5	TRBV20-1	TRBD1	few	CSARALLLTGGEETQYF	TGCAGTGCTAGAGCCCTCCTCTTGACAGGGGGCGAGGAGACCCAGTACTTC
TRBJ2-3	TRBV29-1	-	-	CSADSGSTDTQYF	TGCAGCGCCGATTCGGGGTCCACAGATACGCAGTATTTT
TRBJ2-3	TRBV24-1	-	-	CATSENPTDTQYF	TGTGCCACCAGTGAAAACCCCACAGATACCCAGTATTTT
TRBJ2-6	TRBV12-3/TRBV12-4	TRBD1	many	CASSLRGQGPLRTNVLTF	TGTGCCAGCAGCTTACGAGGACAGGGACCTCTTAGGACCAACGTCCTGACTTTC
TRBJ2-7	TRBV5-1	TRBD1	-	CASSLATGGFDEQYF	TGCGCCAGCAGCTTGGCGACAGGGGGTTTCGACGAGCAGTACTTC
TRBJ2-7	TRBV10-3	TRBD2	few	CAISESGGDIDEQYF	TGTGCCATCAGTGAGTCGGGGGGGGATATCGACGAGCAGTACTTC
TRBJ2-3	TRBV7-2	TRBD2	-	CASSPRAGGPLDTQYF	TGTGCCAGCAGCCCACGAGCGGGAGGGCCATTGGATACGCAGTATTTT